The next 9 T cell receptor beta chains were all read from a single sample in a study of shared clonotypes between healthy human individuals. TCRdb's table, derived via immunoSEQ multiplex PCR, lists solely in-frame clones and lacks some. The sample records about 600,000 clones, less than 98% being singletons. What was sequenced was naive CD4+ T cells sorted from blood. The subset denotes: CD45RA+ positively selected. Source of these receptors: a woman in her thirties in good health.

The J gene is TRBJ2-5, the V gene TRBV5-1, with D perhaps assigned TRBD1 or TRBD2 (5 bases each). This CDR3 comprises 15 residues. Germline V CDR1 and CDR2: SGHRS, YFSETQ. Trimming removed 8 bases from V and 1 base from J, with 18 bases in between. The CDR3 DNA reads TGCGCCAGGGACTCCTGGGGGTCTACCCAAGAGACCCAGTACTTC. This sequence encodes CARDSWGSTQETQYF. Full variable domain (remainder filled in from reference TRBV5-1 and TRBJ2-5): KAGVTQTPRYLIKTRGQQVTLSCSPISGHRSVSWYQQTPGQGLQFLFEYFSETQRNKGNFPGRFSGRQFSNSRSEMNVSTLELGDSALYLCARDSWGSTQETQYFGPGTRLLVL.

The chain couples TRBV7-9 to TRBJ2-7; D perhaps matches TRBD1 (5 bases). V was trimmed by 7 bases and J by 0 bases, leaving 19 bases between them. The length of the CDR3 is 16 residues. Germline V gives CDR1 SEHNR, CDR2 FQNEAQ (reference sequence). CDR3 in DNA: TGTGCCAGCACTTCCCCCGATAGGGGCAACTCCTACGAGCAGTACTTC. Translating gives CASTSPDRGNSYEQYF. The full variable domain, completed using reference TRBV7-9 and TRBJ2-7, is DTGVSQNPRHKITKRGQNVTFRCDPISEHNRLYWYRQTLGQGPEFLTYFQNEAQLEKSRLLSDRFSAERPKGSFSTLEIQRTEQGDSAMYLCASTSPDRGNSYEQYFGPGTRLTVT.

The count of this clone is one. The rearrangement uses TRBV28 and TRBJ1-5; TRBD1 is a possible D gene (5 bases). Germline V lookup: CDR1 MDHEN, CDR2 SYDVKM. V lost 6 bases and J lost 1, with 22 bases in between. The CDR3 sequence is 18 residues long. CDR3 in DNA: TGTGCCAGCAGACAAGCATCAAACAAAAGGGGAAGCAATCAGCCCCAGCATTTT. Its protein product is CASRQASNKRGSNQPQHF.

This clone was picked up one time. J is TRBJ2-5 and V is TRBV15; the D is unclear. With 4 bases removed from V and 1 base from J, the gap between germline ends came to 13 bases. The CDR3 has 15 amino acids. Germline CDR1 and CDR2: LNHNV and YYDKDF (reference sequence). The CDR3 sequence is CATSINSGTQETQYF. DNA for the CDR3: TGTGCCACCAGCATTAACAGTGGAACCCAAGAGACCCAGTACTTC.

The chain carries TRBV5-6 and TRBJ1-4; 7 bases fit TRBD1. J gave up 6 bases and V 4 bases, and 6 bases lay outside the gene matches. Germline values: CDR1 SGHDT, CDR2 YYEEEE. This CDR3 comprises 14 residues. The CDR3 spells CASSIQGRYEKLFF. In nucleotides, the CDR3 is TGTGCCAGCAGCATACAGGGGAGGTATGAAAAACTGTTTTTT.

The V call is TRBV30, the J call TRBJ2-7; TRBD2 matches at 8 bases. The CDR3 is made up of 14 amino acids. V lost 8 bases, J lost 3 bases, and 12 bases stayed unmatched. In germline, CDR1 is GTSNPN, CDR2 SVGIG (reference sequence). The CDR3 sequence is CARSGTSGSYEQYF. CDR3 in DNA: TGTGCCCGCTCGGGAACTAGCGGAAGCTACGAGCAGTACTTC.

Concerning this clone itself: Mismatch with germline at one junction end may stem from a read error. This chain joins TRBV5-4 and TRBJ1-2, with TRBD1 matching 10 bases. CDR3 length: 15 amino acids. The germline V gene encodes CDR1 SGHNT and CDR2 YYREEE (reference sequence). CDR3 in amino acids: CAGSPGQGDWYGYTF. In DNA, the CDR3 is TGTGCCGGCAGCCCTGGACAGGGGGATTGGTATGGCTACACCTTC.

V is TRBV6-1 and J is TRBJ1-2; D is perhaps TRBD1 (6 bases). The CDR3 is 15 residues long. Germline V gene lookup returns CDR1 MNHNS and CDR2 SASEGT. With 4 bases removed from V and 5 bases from J, the gap between germline ends came to 17 bases. The CDR3 sequence is CASSASGAAIYGYTF. Written as DNA, the CDR3 is TGTGCCAGCAGTGCCTCAGGGGCCGCGATTTATGGCTACACCTTC.

This chain connects TRBV7-9 to TRBJ1-2; D gene ambiguous. This CDR3 has 13 amino acids. Germline CDR1 is SEHNR and CDR2 is FQNEAQ (reference sequence). V was shortened by 0 bases and J by 2 bases, with 4 bases between the two germline ends. This chain's CDR3 is CASSLAQNYGYTF. The CDR3 DNA sequence: TGTGCCAGCAGCTTAGCACAGAACTATGGCTACACCTTC.